This TCR beta chain was sequenced in a study of siplizumab effects on memory and regulatory T cells. In each sample, about 10^5 TCR templates were assayed. Here immunoSEQ multiplex PCR was the method, and the copy in TCRdb shows in-frame clones only, minus some. The sample has tens of thousands of clones; approximately 95% are singletons. Findings and caveats of the study: Siplizumab gave mappable alloreactive CD4+ clones an average Treg-derived fraction of roughly 72%, against 25% to 30% in controls. Siplizumab produced a significant drop in alloreactive sequences attributable to unstimulated CD4+ memory cells.

Trimming pared 0 bases from V and 0 bases from J, leaving 6 bases between. The germline CDR1 and CDR2 sequences are SGHTS and YDEGEE. This CDR3 contains 14 residues. The sample holds a few counts of this clone. As yet, its antigen is unknown. This chain links TRBV5-8 with TRBJ1-1; D call uncertain. The TCR was taken from a human donor in good health. Sequencing was carried out using CD8+ T cells sorted from blood. CDR3 DNA sequence: TGTGCCAGCAGCTTGGTACAACTGAACACTGAAGCTTTCTTT. It is translated as CASSLVQLNTEAFF.